A single sample is the source of the 3 T cell receptor beta chains below, sequenced in a study of molecular identifiers for immune sequencing clone quantification. TCRdb re-called the PCR reads with MiXCR, one entry per CDR3 protein. The data contain roughly 300,000 distinct CDR3 sequences, 24% of them singletons. Sequencing was performed on naive CD8+ T cells from blood, with Jurkat cell RNA spiked in. As to subset: FACS-sorted CD8+CD4-CCR7+CD45RA+ naive T cells. The receptors were gathered from a human donor in good health. Some libraries in this study had Jurkat cell RNA spiked in.

Of note for this clonotype: This may stem from a read error, because a much larger clone lies one nucleotide away. The chain carries TRBV12-3 or TRBV12-4 and TRBJ2-3, with 7 bases aligning to TRBD1. The CDR3 totals 14 residues. Here the CDR3 DNA reads TGTGCCAGCAGTTTGGGGACAGACACAGGTACGCAGTATTTT. Translation: CASSLGTDTGTQYF.

The genes are TRBV4-3 and TRBJ2-1; 13 bases match TRBD2. The CDR3 has 15 amino acids. Germline CDR1 is LGHNA and CDR2 is YSLEER. V shed 4 bases, J shed 7 bases, and the junction held 4 bases outside the gene matches. The CDR3 sequence is CASSPGLAGVNEQFF. CDR3 nucleotides: TGCGCCAGCAGCCCAGGACTAGCGGGAGTTAATGAGCAGTTCTTC.

The chain has TRBV9 and TRBJ2-5, with D possibly called TRBD1 or TRBD2 (6 bases each). Per the germline V gene, CDR1 is SGDLS and CDR2 is YYNGEE. Trimming pared 6 bases from V and 4 bases from J, leaving 16 bases between. The CDR3 runs to 14 residues. Written as DNA, the CDR3 is TGTGCCAGCACCAAAGAGGGGGGCGCAGAGACCCAGTACTTC. Translating it yields CASTKEGGAETQYF. Filled out from reference TRBV9 and TRBJ2-5, the complete variable domain reads DSGVTQTPKHLITATGQRVTLRCSPRSGDLSVYWYQQSLDQGLQFLIQYYNGEERAKGNILERFSAQQFPDLHSELNLSSLELGDSALYFCASTKEGGAETQYFGPGTRLLVL.